This T cell receptor beta chain was recovered during a study of shared clonotypes between healthy human individuals (TCRdb year 2020). At the level of the whole study: A couple of women and a few men aged 18 to 49 years were included in the cohort. For each donor, CD4 naive and CD4 memory were each run on three plates, CD8 naive on two plates, and CD8 memory on one plate. Blood TCR repertoires of 5 or 6 healthy adults were deeply sequenced to estimate repertoire size and the extent of clonotype sharing between individuals. Different laboratories and diverse techniques were used to prepare libraries and sequence TCR repertoires, to increase sequencing depth and limit assay-specific biases. Each donor's leukapheresis produced roughly between about 0.8 and 10 billion PBMCs.

Using the deep immunoSEQ assay, multiplex PCR amplified TCR CDR3 regions from genomic DNA. Extracted genomic DNA from each cell subset was spread evenly across all wells of several immunoSEQ 96-well plates, with each plate serving as a replicate. For sorted subsets, approximately 210 ng of genomic DNA, equivalent to 30,000 or so T cell genomes, went into each replicate PCR. The purified libraries were quantified using a Qubit 3.0 fluorometer, sized with a Bioanalyzer 2100, and then quantified again using the KAPA Library Quantification kit. A separate single-read 150-cycle Illumina NextSeq 550 flow cell was used to sequence each immunoSEQ 96-well plate. Per the original workflow: Because the immunoSEQ output included only junctional sequences and no quality scores, the filtering could not be the same as the filtering used for full-length reads. Sequences were annotated with PyIR, a Python wrapper for IgBLAST v1.9, and V/J genes and CDR3 were assigned using IMGT germline references. Any read was removed if the V/J assignment was weak (E-value above 1e-6), the CDR3 was missing, or the read contained stop codons, out-of-frame junctions, or ambiguous translated residues. V3J clonotypes were defined as sequences sharing an identical inferred V gene, J gene, and CDR3 amino acid sequence. The percentage overlap between two repertoires was calculated by dividing the number of shared unique clonotypes by the size of the smaller repertoire. Repertoire richness was assessed with RTK rarefaction, the Chao1 estimator, and Recon v2.1 estimates of unobserved clonotypes. Generation probabilities for all TCRbeta clonotypes obtained by the gDNA method from several donors were computed using OLGA. Drawn from immuneACCESS, this table holds only the in-frame rearrangements with V and J called that TCRdb kept. Clones are partly lost; checked studies trace under half to an unresolved V gene and leave the rest unexplained. From that table come the V and J calls and clone size; the DNA was used to work out D and trimming. In this sample the table shows about 2.3 million clones, 92% of which occur a single time. Clones ranked in the top ten supply approximately 0.4% of the sample.

Of note for this clone: The antigen this receptor binds is unknown. Per-base qualities were not stored, and no clone one base away is much larger.

The germline V gene sets CDR1 to MNHNS and CDR2 to SASEGT. Clipping removes 4 bases from V and 1 base from J, with 4 as the unmatched junction base count. The CDR3 runs 16 amino acids, cysteine and phenylalanine included. Left in the record is the CDR3 DNA by itself, 48 bases read in frame from the first base. Healthy HIV-negative adults with no recently reported acute infections or vaccinations were included as donors. All donors were Caucasian adults living in Nashville, Tennessee, USA. CD4+ T cells were enriched by magnetic negative selection; naive cells were then positively selected on CD45RA, and the negative fraction formed the memory subset. Blood was obtained by leukapheresis, after which PBMCs were separated by Ficoll-Histopaque density gradient centrifugation and cryopreserved in liquid nitrogen vapor phase. Analytical flow cytometry was used to check the purity and quantity of each magnetically sorted T cell population. Genomic DNA was isolated from every sorted fraction and measured by UV absorbance on a Nanodrop 2000c.

Study-wide conclusions, independent of this receptor: Around 5% of naive CD4, more than 3% of naive CD8, roughly 2.5% of memory CD4, and less than 0.45% of memory CD8 clonotypes were shared across several donors. Naive subsets generally had larger estimated clonotype richness than memory subsets. Clonotypes shared by all four sorted-subset donors showed higher generation probabilities than non-shared clonotypes. Rarefaction of sorted-subset datasets indicated incomplete sequencing despite the large sequencing depth. Based on pairwise subsampling, the degree of clonotype sharing among donors was expected to be affected by sequencing depth. Only blood was sampled, and tissue TCR repertoires likely differ from those in blood. The small number of donors limited the genetic and exposure-history diversity represented.

The sequence derives from a man in his late teens or twenties in good health. Some clones in this sample may be carry-over from other donors' samples. The rearrangement combines TRBV6-1 with TRBJ2-3; TRBD1 aligns with 11 central bases. Sequencing was carried out using naive CD4+ T cells from PBMCs. The cell subset or site label of this sample denotes: CD45RA+ positively selected. The nucleotides are TGTGCCAGCAGTGGTGGACAGGGGGCAGGCACAGATACGCAGTATTTT. This sequence encodes CASSGGQGAGTDTQYF.